The clone carrying this TCR beta chain has only a few counts. Its antigen is undetermined. A J-beta primer mix and a sample-barcoded 5' primer were used in a second PCR of roughly 6 to 12 cycles. Researchers report that each sample yielded at least 3 million CDR3-containing paired-end reads. TCRdb recomputed calls from the 5' RACE reads with MiXCR, one row per CDR3 protein. The sample lists approximately 580,000 distinct CDR3 sequences, around 24% occurring once. The data were obtained in a study of blood T cells in healthy people across ages. Study observations and caveats: Naive T cell percentage showed a strong correlation with TCR beta diversity.

Looked up from germline, CDR1 is MDHEN and CDR2 is SYDVKM. The CDR3 is 14 amino acids. V lost 11 bases to trimming and J lost 0 bases, with 13 bases between them. The data also belong to a second study, concerning T cells of mothers and their children.

The receptor was derived from a boy aged 10-17 years in good health. The rearrangement joins TRBV28 to TRBJ2-2, with a weak D call TRBD1 (6 bases). Sequenced: blood. Here the CDR3 DNA reads TGTGCCCTTCGACAGGCGTCGAACACCGGGGAGCTGTTTTTT. Translated: CALRQASNTGELFF.